Listed here are 9 T cell receptor beta chains from one sample, sequenced in a study of blood T cells in healthy people across ages. Alongside a J-beta primer mix, a sample-barcoded 5' primer served in a second PCR lasting roughly 7 to 12 cycles. TCRdb reprocessed the 5' RACE reads via MiXCR and lists one record per CDR3 protein. This sample carries hundreds of thousands of distinct CDR3 sequences, 25% to 35% of them seen once, and the ten largest clones take roughly a sixth. Sequenced: blood. Receptors were obtained from a woman over 75 in good health.

The sample holds many counts of this clonotype. The chain is built from TRBV24-1 and TRBJ2-3; 8 positions agree with TRBD2. There are 20 residues in the CDR3. V lost 3 bases and J lost 0; bases outside the gene matches: 16. CDR1 and CDR2 (germline): KGHDR, SFDVKD. CDR3 in amino acids: CATSDRRTGTRSPSTDTQYF. The CDR3 DNA sequence: TGTGCCACCAGTGATCGTAGAACCGGGACTAGGTCACCTAGCACAGATACGCAGTATTTT.

In this sample, this clonotype turned up many times. The V and J genes are TRBV6-2 or TRBV6-3 and TRBJ2-1; D ambiguous. Looked up from germline, CDR1 is MNHEY and CDR2 is SVGEGT. Between the trimmed V and J ends, which lost 2 bases and 6 bases, there was a span of 11 bases. The CDR3 spans 14 residues. In DNA, the CDR3 is TGTGCCAGCAGTTACATGCCTAGATCCAATGAGCAGTTCTTC. It encodes CASSYMPRSNEQFF.

The V and J genes are TRBV4-2 and TRBJ1-1; no firm D call. Germline CDR1 LGHNA, CDR2 YNFKEQ. V was cut by 1 base and J by 10 bases, with 16 bases left in between. The CDR3 extends over 14 amino acids. The CDR3 protein is CASSQVSPGRLAFF. The DNA for the CDR3 is TGTGCCAGCAGCCAAGTGTCCCCGGGGAGGTTAGCTTTCTTT.

The V gene is TRBV12-3 or TRBV12-4, the J gene TRBJ1-3, with D hard to call. V lost 3 bases to trimming and J lost 0 bases, with 12 bases between them. The CDR3 has 16 amino acids. CDR3 DNA: TGTGCCAGCAGTTTCCCGGCCCTCAGCTCTGGAAACACCATATATTTT. Its translation: CASSFPALSSGNTIYF.

On this clonotype: A clone one base away is much larger, so this may be a read error. The rearrangement joins TRBV7-9 to TRBJ2-7; D remains unclear. Germline V CDR1 and CDR2: SEHNR, FQNEAQ (reference sequence). The CDR3 runs 12 residues. The CDR3 loop reads CSSSEAFYEQYF. The CDR3 nucleotides read TGTTCCAGCAGCGAAGCCTTCTACGAGCAGTACTTC.

The V and J genes are TRBV6-5 and TRBJ1-2; 10 bases are a match to TRBD1. The ends lost 6 bases at V and 10 bases at J; junction bases unmatched: 11. Germline CDR1 is MNHEY and CDR2 is SVGAGI. This CDR3 has 14 residues. CDR3 DNA: TGTGCCAGCAGCCAGGGACAGGGGACGATGGCCTACACCTTC. Residues: CASSQGQGTMAYTF.

Many counts were recorded for this clonotype. The genes are TRBV20-1 and TRBJ1-2; 7 bases match TRBD1. The V gene end was trimmed by 3 bases and the J gene end by 7 bases; junction bases not matched to a gene: 14. Per germline, CDR1 DFQATT and CDR2 SNEGSKA (reference sequence). The CDR3 runs to 15 residues. CDR3 sequence reads: CSARGLRQGPSGYTF. CDR3 DNA: TGCAGTGCTAGGGGTCTTAGACAGGGTCCCTCTGGCTACACCTTC.

With respect to this clonotype: At one of its ends the junction is not consistent with the germline gene, which may arise from a read error. The CDR3 spells CASSVVSTALTGTQYF. In DNA form, the CDR3 reads TGTGCCAGCAGCGTTGTAAGCACAGCGCTGACAGGTACGCAGTATTTT. This chain joins TRBV9 and TRBJ2-3; TRBD1 is a possible D gene (6 bases). Germline CDR1 SGDLS, CDR2 YYNGEE. The CDR3 consists of 16 residues. The full variable domain, in which reference TRBV9 and TRBJ2-3 provide the parts outside the CDR3, is DSGVTQTPKHLITATGQRVTLRCSPRSGDLSVYWYQQSLDQGLQFLIQYYNGEERAKGNILERFSAQQFPDLHSELNLSSLELGDSALYFCASSVVSTALTGTQYFGPGTRLTVL.

In this sample, this clonotype turned up many times. The chain is built from TRBV5-1 and TRBJ2-3; no clear D. CDR3 length: 15 amino acids. Germline CDR1 is SGHRS and CDR2 is YFSETQ. V dropped 1 base and J dropped 1 base, with 10 bases sitting between them. CDR3 in DNA: TGCGCCAGCAGCTTGAATTCGCTAGGCACAGATACGCAGTATTTT. Translation gives CASSLNSLGTDTQYF.